This T cell receptor (beta chain) was obtained from a study of esophageal squamous cell carcinoma under preoperative chemotherapy. Study-level background: Both tumor-infiltrating lymphocytes and peripheral blood T cells had their TCR repertoires profiled. Study observations and caveats: Clonal contraction, more than amplification, hit abundant clones after paclitaxel-nedaplatin.

Each CDR3 protein gets one entry after TCRdb re-called the PCR reads with MiXCR. The profile shows about 19,000 distinct CDR3 sequences, 46% of them singletons. The sample holds many counts of this clonotype. Its matching antigen is unknown. Time point reported: after preoperative PTX-NDP chemotherapy. The germline V gene encodes CDR1 SGHTA and CDR2 FQGNSA. The CDR3 sequence is 16 residues long. The germline V and J ends were trimmed by 2 bases and 10 bases, with 20 bases remaining between them. Sampling took place from a patient given preoperative chemotherapy. This TCR derives from a human donor with esophageal squamous cell carcinoma. The donor label of this sample is uncertain. This chain links TRBV7-2 with TRBJ1-4; D not certain. The DNA for the CDR3 is TGTGCCAGCAGCTTAAATCCGGGAATCGCTGAAGGAAAACTGTTTTTT. Residues: CASSLNPGIAEGKLFF.